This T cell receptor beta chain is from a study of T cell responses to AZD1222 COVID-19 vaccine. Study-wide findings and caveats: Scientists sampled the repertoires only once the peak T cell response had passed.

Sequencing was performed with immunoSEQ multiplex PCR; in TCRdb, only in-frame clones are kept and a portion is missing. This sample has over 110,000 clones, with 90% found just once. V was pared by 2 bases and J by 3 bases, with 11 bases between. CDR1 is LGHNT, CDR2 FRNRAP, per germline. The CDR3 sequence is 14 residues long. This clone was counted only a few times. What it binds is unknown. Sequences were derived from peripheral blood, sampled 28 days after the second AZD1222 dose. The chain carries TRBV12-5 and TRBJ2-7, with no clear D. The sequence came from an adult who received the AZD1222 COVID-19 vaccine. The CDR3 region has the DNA TGTGCTAGTGGTTTGATACCACGAAACTACGAGCAGTACGTC. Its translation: CASGLIPRNYEQYV.